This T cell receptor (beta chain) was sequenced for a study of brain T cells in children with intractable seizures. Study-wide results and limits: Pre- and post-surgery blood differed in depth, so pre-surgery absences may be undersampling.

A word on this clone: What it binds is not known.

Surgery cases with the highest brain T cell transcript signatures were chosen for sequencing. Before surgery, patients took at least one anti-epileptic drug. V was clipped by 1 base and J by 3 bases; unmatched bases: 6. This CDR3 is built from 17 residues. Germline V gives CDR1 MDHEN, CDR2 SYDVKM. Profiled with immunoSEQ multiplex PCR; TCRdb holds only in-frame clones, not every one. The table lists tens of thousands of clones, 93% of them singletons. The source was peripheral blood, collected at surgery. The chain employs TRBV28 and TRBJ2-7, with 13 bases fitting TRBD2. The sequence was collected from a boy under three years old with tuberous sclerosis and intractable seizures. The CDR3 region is CASSLSQWTSGGYEQYF. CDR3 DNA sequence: TGTGCCAGCAGTTTATCCCAATGGACTAGCGGGGGCTACGAGCAGTACTTC.